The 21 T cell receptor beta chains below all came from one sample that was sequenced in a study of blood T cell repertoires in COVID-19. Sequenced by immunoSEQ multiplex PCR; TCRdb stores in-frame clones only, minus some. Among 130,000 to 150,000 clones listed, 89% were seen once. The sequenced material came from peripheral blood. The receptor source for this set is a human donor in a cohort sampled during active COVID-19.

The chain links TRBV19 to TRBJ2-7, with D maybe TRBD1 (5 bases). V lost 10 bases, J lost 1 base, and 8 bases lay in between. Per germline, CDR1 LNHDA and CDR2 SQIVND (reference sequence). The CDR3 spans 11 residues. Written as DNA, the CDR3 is TGTGCCACACAGGAATCCTACGAGCAGTACTTC. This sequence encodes CATQESYEQYF.

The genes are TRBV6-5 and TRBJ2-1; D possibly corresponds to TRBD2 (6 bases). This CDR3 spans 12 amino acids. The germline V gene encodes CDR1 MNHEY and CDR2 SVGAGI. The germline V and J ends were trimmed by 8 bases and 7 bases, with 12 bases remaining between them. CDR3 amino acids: CASSERGNEQFF. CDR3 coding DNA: TGTGCCAGCTCAGAACGGGGGAATGAGCAGTTCTTC.

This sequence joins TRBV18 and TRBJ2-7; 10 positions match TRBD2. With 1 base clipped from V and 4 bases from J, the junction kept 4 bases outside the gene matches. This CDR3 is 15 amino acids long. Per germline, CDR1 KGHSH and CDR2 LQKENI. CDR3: CASSPLTSGEYEQYF. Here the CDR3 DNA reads TGTGCCAGCTCACCACTAACTAGCGGGGAATACGAGCAGTACTTC.

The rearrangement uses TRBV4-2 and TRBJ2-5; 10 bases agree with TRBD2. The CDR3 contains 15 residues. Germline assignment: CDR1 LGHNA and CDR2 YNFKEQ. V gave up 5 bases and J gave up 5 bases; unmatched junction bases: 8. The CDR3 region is CASSTSLAGEETQYF. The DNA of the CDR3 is TGTGCCAGCAGCACCTCTCTAGCGGGGGAGGAGACCCAGTACTTC.

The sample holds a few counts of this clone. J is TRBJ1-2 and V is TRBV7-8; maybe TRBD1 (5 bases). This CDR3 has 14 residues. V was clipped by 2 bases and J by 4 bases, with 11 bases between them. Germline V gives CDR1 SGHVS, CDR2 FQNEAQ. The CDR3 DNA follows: TGTGCCAGCAGCTTAACGCAGGGCGGCTATGGCTACACCTTC. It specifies CASSLTQGGYGYTF.

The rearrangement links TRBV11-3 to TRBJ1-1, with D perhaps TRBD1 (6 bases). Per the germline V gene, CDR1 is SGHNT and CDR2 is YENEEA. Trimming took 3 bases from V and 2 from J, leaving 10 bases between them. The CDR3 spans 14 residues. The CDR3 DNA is TGTGCCAGCAGCTTGACAGGTTCCAACACTGAAGCTTTCTTT. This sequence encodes CASSLTGSNTEAFF.

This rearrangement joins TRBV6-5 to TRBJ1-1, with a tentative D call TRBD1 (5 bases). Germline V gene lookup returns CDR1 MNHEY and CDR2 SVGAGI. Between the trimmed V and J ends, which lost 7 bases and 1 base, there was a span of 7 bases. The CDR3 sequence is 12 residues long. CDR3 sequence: CASMQGNTEAFF. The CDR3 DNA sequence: TGTGCCAGCATGCAGGGGAACACTGAAGCTTTCTTT.

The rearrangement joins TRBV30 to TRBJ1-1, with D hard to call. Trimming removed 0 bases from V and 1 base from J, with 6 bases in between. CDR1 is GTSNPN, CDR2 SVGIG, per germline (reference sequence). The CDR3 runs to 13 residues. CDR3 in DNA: TGTGCCTGGAGTGTTACTCCGAACACTGAAGCTTTCTTT. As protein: CAWSVTPNTEAFF. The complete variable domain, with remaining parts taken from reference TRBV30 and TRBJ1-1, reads SQTIHQWPATLVQPVGSPLSLECTVEGTSNPNLYWYRQAAGRGLQLLFYSVGIGQISSEVPQNLSASRPQDRQFILSSKKLLLSDSGFYLCAWSVTPNTEAFFGQGTRLTVV.

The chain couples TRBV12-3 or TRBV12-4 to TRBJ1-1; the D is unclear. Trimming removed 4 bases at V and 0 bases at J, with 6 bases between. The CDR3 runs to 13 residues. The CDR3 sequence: CASSSPMNTEAFF. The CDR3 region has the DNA TGTGCCAGCAGTTCACCTATGAACACTGAAGCTTTCTTT.

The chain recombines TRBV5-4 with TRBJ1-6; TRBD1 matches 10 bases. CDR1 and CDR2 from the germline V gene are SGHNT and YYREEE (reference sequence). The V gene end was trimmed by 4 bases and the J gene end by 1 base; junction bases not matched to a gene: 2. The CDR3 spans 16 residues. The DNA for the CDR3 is TGTGCCAGCAGCCGGGACAGGGGTTCCTATAATTCACCCCTCCACTTT. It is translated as CASSRDRGSYNSPLHF.

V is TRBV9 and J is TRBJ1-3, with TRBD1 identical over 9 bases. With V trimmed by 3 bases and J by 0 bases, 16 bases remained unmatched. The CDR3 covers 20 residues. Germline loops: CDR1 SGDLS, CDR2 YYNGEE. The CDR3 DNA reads TGTGCCAGCAGCGCACCCGGGACAGGGTCTGGGACTAGCTCTGGAAACACCATATATTTT. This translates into CASSAPGTGSGTSSGNTIYF.

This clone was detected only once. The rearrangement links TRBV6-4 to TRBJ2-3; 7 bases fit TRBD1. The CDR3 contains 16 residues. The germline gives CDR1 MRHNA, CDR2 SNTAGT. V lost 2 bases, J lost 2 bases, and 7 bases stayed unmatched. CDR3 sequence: CASSDQDRSATDTQYF. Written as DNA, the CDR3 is TGTGCCAGCAGTGACCAGGACAGGTCGGCCACAGATACGCAGTATTTT.

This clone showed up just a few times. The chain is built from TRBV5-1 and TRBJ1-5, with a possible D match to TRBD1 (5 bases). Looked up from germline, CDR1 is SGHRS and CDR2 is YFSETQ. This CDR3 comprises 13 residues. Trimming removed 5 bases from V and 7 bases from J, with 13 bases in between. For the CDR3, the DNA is TGCGCCAGCAGGGAGTCGACAGAACAGCCCCAGCATTTT. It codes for CASRESTEQPQHF.

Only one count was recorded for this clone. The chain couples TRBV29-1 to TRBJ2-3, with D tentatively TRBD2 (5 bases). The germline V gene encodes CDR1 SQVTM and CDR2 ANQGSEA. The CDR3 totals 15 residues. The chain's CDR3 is CSCYRRTGSTDTQYF. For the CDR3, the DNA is TGCAGTTGTTATCGACGGACGGGAAGCACAGATACGCAGTATTTT.

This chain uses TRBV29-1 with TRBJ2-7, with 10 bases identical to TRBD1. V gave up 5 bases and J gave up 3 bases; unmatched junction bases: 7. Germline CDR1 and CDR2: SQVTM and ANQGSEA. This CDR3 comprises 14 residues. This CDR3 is CSVTPGQGNYEQYF. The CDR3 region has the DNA TGCAGCGTTACACCGGGACAGGGGAACTACGAGCAGTACTTC.

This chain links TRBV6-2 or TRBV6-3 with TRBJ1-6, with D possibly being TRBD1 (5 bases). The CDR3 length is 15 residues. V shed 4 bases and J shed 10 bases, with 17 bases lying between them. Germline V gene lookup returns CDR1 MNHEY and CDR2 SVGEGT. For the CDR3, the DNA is TGTGCCAGCAGTTTAACGACAGCCCTGGGGTCACCCCTCCACTTT. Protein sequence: CASSLTTALGSPLHF.

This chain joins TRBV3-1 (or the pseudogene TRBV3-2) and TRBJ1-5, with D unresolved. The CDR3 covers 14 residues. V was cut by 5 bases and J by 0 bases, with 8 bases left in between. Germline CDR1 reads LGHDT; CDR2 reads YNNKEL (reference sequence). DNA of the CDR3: TGTGCCAGCAGCTTATCCTATAGCAATCAGCCCCAGCATTTT. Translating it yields CASSLSYSNQPQHF.

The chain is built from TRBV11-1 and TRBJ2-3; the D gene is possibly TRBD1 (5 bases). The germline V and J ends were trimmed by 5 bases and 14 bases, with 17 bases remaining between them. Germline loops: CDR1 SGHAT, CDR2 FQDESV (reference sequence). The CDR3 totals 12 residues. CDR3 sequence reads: CASSPQGRSMYF. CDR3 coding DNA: TGTGCCAGCAGCCCGCAGGGTAGGAGCATGTATTTT.

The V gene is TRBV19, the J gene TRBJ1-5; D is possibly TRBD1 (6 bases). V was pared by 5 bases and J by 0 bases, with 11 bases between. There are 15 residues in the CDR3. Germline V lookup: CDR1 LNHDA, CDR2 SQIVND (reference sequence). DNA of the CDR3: TGTGCCAGTAGTTGGACAGCACATAGCAATCAGCCCCAGCATTTT. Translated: CASSWTAHSNQPQHF.

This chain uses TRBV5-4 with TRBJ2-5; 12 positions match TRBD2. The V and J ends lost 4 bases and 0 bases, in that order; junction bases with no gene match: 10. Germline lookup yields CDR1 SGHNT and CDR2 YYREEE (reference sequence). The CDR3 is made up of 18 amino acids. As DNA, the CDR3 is TGTGCCAGCAGCCCAAAAACTAGCGGGGGGTCCAACCAAGAGACCCAGTACTTC. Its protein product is CASSPKTSGGSNQETQYF.

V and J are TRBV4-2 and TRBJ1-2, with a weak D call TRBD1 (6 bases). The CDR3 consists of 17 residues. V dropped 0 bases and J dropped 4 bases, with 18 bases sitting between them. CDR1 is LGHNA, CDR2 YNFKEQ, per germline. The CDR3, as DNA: TGTGCCAGCAGCCAAGACGGACAGCTTCAAGGGGCCTATGGCTACACCTTC. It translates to CASSQDGQLQGAYGYTF.